The 5 T cell receptor beta chains given below trace back to one sample, sequenced in a study of post-analysis software for immune sequencing data. Overall study results and limits: Compared with controls, patients had more of about 5 TRBV segments, including TRBV5-6, TRBV5-1 and TRBV20-1.

TCR beta cDNA libraries included unique molecular identifiers. TCRdb ran MiXCR on the PCR reads and lists one entry per CDR3 protein. The sample has about 540,000 distinct CDR3 sequences; around 31% are singletons. These TCRs are of unknown antigen specificity. Source material: blood. The receptors come from a girl aged 2 to 17 with multiple sclerosis.

This clonotype appeared a few times. V is TRBV20-1 and J is TRBJ1-1; tentatively, D is TRBD1 (5 bases). The CDR3 spans 17 residues. The germline CDR1 and CDR2 sequences are DFQATT and SNEGSKA (reference sequence). The germline V and J ends were trimmed by 0 bases and 1 base, with 18 bases remaining between them. The CDR3 loop reads CSAREPLAGTSNTEAFF. DNA of the CDR3: TGCAGTGCTAGAGAGCCCTTGGCCGGGACGTCGAACACTGAAGCTTTCTTT.

The chain has TRBV5-1 and TRBJ2-1; D possibly matches TRBD1 or TRBD2 (5 bases each). From germline, CDR1 is SGHRS and CDR2 YFSETQ. Trimming removed 4 bases at V and 8 bases at J, with 13 bases between. The CDR3 covers 13 residues. CDR3 DNA sequence: TGCGCCAGCAGCAAGTCCGGGACGCATGAGCAGTTCTTC. It codes for CASSKSGTHEQFF.

V gene TRBV4-1 combines with J gene TRBJ2-2; D uncertain. Germline V gene sequence: CDR1 MGHRA, CDR2 YSYEKL. V was shortened by 1 base and J by 8 bases, with 8 bases between the two germline ends. This CDR3 spans 13 amino acids. CDR3 in amino acids: CASSQVHRGELFF. CDR3 sequence (DNA): TGCGCCAGCAGCCAAGTTCATCGAGGGGAGCTGTTTTTT.

This clonotype came up a few times. The genes are TRBV5-7 and TRBJ2-1, with TRBD2 as a possible D gene (6 bases). TRBV5-7 has ORF status, its function being uncertain. The CDR3 consists of 17 residues. V dropped 0 bases and J dropped 2 bases, with 15 bases sitting between them. CDR3 nucleotide sequence: TGTGCCAGCAGCTTGGGTTGGCTAGCGTTTACCTACAATGAGCAGTTCTTC. Translation gives CASSLGWLAFTYNEQFF.

V is TRBV7-2 and J is TRBJ2-3, with TRBD2 matching 10 bases. Germline trimming cut 4 bases from V and 4 bases from J; bases unmatched to any gene: 2. The CDR3 has 14 residues. Looked up from germline, CDR1 is SGHTA and CDR2 is FQGNSA. DNA for the CDR3: TGTGCCAGCAGCTCAACTAGCGGGGCAGATACGCAGTATTTT. It is translated as CASSSTSGADTQYF.